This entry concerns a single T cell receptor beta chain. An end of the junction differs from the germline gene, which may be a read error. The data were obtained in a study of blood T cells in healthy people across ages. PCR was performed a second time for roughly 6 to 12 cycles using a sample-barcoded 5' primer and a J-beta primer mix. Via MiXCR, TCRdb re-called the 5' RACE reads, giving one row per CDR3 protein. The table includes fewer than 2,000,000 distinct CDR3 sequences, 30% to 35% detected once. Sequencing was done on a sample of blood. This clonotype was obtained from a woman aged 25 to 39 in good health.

The CDR3 loop reads CASRGGGAYDEQFF. CDR3 in DNA: TGTGCCAGCAGGGGCGGGGGGGCCTACGATGAGCAGTTCTTC. This chain connects TRBV6-4 to TRBJ2-1; 9 bases agree with TRBD2. The CDR3 consists of 14 residues. CDR1 and CDR2 (germline): MRHNA, SNTAGT.